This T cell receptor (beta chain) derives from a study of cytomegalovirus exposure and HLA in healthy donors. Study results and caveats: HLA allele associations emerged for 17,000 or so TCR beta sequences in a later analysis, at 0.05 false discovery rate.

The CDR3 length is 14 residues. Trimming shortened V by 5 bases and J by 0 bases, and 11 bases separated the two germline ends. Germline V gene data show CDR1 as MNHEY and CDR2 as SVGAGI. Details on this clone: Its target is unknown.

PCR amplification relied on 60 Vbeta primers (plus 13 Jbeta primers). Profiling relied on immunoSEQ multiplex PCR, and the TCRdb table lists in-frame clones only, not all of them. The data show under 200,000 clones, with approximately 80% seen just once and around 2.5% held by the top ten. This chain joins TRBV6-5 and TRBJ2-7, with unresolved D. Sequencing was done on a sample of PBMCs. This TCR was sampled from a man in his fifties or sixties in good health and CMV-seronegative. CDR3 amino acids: CASSPRWSSYEQYF. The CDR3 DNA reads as TGTGCCAGCAGTCCCCGGTGGTCCTCCTACGAGCAGTACTTC.